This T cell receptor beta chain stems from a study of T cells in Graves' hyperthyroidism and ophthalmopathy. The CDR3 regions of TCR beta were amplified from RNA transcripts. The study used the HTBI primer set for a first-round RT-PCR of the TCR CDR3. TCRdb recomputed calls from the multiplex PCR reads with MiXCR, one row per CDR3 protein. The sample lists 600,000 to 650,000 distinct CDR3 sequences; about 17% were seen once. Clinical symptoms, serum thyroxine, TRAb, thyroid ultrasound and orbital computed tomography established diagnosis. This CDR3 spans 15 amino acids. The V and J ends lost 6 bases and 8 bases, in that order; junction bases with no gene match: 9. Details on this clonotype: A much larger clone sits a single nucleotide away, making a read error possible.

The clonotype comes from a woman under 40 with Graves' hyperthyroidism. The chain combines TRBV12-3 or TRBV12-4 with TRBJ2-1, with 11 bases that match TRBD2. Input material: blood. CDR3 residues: CASRLTSGSWYEQFF. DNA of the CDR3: TGTGCCAGCAGGCTCACTAGCGGGAGTTGGTATGAGCAGTTCTTC.